This T cell receptor beta chain was obtained from a study of T cells after yellow fever vaccination (dated by TCRdb to about 2019). For context, the study as a whole: The SMART-Seq v4 Ultra Low Input RNA kit was used to prepare libraries from fractions with low cell numbers. Bulk TCR alpha and beta repertoires were sequenced longitudinally to track T-cell clones before and after primary and booster YFV17D yellow fever vaccination. Two healthy male donors, one aged 18 to 30 and one aged 30 to 40 years, were included in the cohort. Blood samples were taken at several timepoints before and after primary and secondary immunization, and bulk PBMC replicates and cell subsets were isolated.

CDR1 and CDR2, per the germline V gene (reference sequence), are SEHNR and FQNEAQ. Relative to germline, V is 4 bases shorter and J is 2 bases shorter, with 15 bases between their ends. Including the terminal cysteine and phenylalanine, the CDR3 comprises 15 residues. Left in the record is the CDR3 DNA by itself, 45 bases read in frame from the first base. This clonotype was detected only a few times. The antigen it recognizes is unknown. Base qualities were left out, and no much larger clone turns up one base away. The paper's findings and limits, for the study overall: Only a couple of donors were included in the study, so the extent to which the findings can be generalized is limited. The secondary T-cell response was weaker than the primary response but faster, peaking on day 5 instead of day 15. Computational filtering was required because FACS-sorted repertoires could contain abundant contaminating clonotypes from the bulk population. A small fraction of clonotypes showed up in both the CD4 and CD8 compartments, probably as a result of convergent recombination. After the booster, most clones that had expanded after primary vaccination were detected again (roughly 96% of CD4 and around nine tenths of CD8), suggesting broad maintenance of memory.

For sequencing, an Illumina NovaSeq 6000 was employed. TCR cDNA was made using 5'RACE template switching, a step that added a universal primer site and unique molecular identifiers. Priming of cDNA synthesis was performed from both the TCR alpha and TCR beta constant segments. Library amplification used two PCR steps, and the second PCR step added sample barcodes and sequencing adapters. Sequencing of libraries was done on Illumina HiSeq 2500 (2x100 bp) or NovaSeq (2x150 bp). Turning to the authors' computational methods: MIGEC handled demultiplexing of reads and collapsing into UMI consensus sequences, while MiXCR performed V(D)J alignment. Vaccine-responding clonotypes were identified with edgeR using replicate PBMC samples, with FDR below 0.01 and a log2 fold change above 5 up to day 15 being required. CD4 or CD8 identity was assigned to each bulk clonotype according to whether the clonotype was present at higher abundance in the sequenced CD4 repertoire or the sequenced CD8 repertoire. In TCRdb, the public reads were trimmed at Q25 with fastp and aligned with MiXCR, with productive beta chains retained. For every CDR3 protein sequence, its rows merge into one entry that carries the most common genes and DNA. TCRdb's processing, not the authors', yielded these V and J calls. Across this sample there are approximately 150,000 distinct CDR3 sequences, with roughly a tenth seen only once. The ten largest clones add up to approximately 35% of the sample.

The sample's treatment or condition label is to be understood as: live attenuated yellow fever vaccine strain. PBMCs were isolated from peripheral blood using a standard Ficoll-Paque protocol. Dynabeads CD4 and CD8 positive selection kits were used to isolate the CD4 and CD8 T-cell fractions. RNA was extracted with TriZol from bulk PBMCs, CD4 and CD8 fractions, and dextramer-positive and dextramer-negative fractions. The source was CD8+ T cells sorted from PBMCs, collected 45 days after the yellow fever booster vaccination. Recombination connected TRBV7-9 to TRBJ2-7, and TRBD1 may be the D gene, going by 5 matching bases. This TCR came from a man aged 18-30 years who received the YFV17D yellow fever vaccine. DNA sequence: TGTGCCAGCAGCTCCCTGGTGCAGGGCACCTACGAGCAGTACTTC. This encodes CASSSLVQGTYEQYF.